Shown below are 18 T cell receptor beta chains from a single sample sequenced in a study of T cells in Graves' hyperthyroidism and ophthalmopathy. TCR beta CDR3 regions were amplified from RNA. The HTBI primer set served for first-round RT-PCR of the TCR CDR3. One entry per CDR3 protein results from TCRdb running MiXCR on the multiplex PCR reads. The table includes 490,000 or so distinct CDR3 sequences, about 16% detected once. The specimen was blood. These receptors originate from a woman aged 30 to 39 with Graves' ophthalmopathy.

V is TRBV19 and J is TRBJ2-7, with 8 nucleotides matching TRBD2. This CDR3 has 15 amino acids. Germline V lookup: CDR1 LNHDA, CDR2 SQIVND (reference sequence). V dropped 5 bases and J dropped 6; count of bases not matched to a gene: 12. CDR3 protein: CASSPWMSGRREQYF. DNA for the CDR3: TGTGCCAGTAGTCCCTGGATGAGCGGGAGACGCGAGCAGTACTTC.

This chain connects TRBV20-1 to TRBJ1-1; no clear D. The CDR3 loop spans 13 amino acids. CDR1 and CDR2 from the germline V gene are DFQATT and SNEGSKA (reference sequence). Deletions cut 5 bases from V and 5 bases from J, with 15 bases between. This CDR3 reads CSASDEGGTEAFF. CDR3 bases: TGCAGTGCTTCGGACGAGGGTGGAACTGAAGCTTTCTTT.

This clonotype was observed a few times. J is TRBJ2-2 and V is TRBV7-3; 7 bases map to TRBD1. With 4 bases clipped from V and 6 bases from J, the junction kept 11 bases outside the gene matches. The CDR3 totals 16 residues. CDR1 is SGHTA, CDR2 FQGTGA, per germline. CDR3 region: CASSSGMTGTAGELFF. In DNA form, the CDR3 reads TGTGCCAGCAGCTCCGGTATGACAGGGACGGCCGGGGAGCTGTTTTTT.

This clonotype turned up a few times. The gene calls are TRBV20-1 and TRBJ2-7; 13 nucleotides match TRBD2. V lost 4 bases to trimming and J lost 2 bases; unmatched junction nucleotides: 20. The germline V gene encodes CDR1 DFQATT and CDR2 SNEGSKA (reference sequence). The CDR3 length is 20 residues. The CDR3 region has the DNA TGCAGTGCTACTCGCCAGCTGTGGGGGACTAGCGGGAAATGGACCTACGAGCAGTACTTC. Translation: CSATRQLWGTSGKWTYEQYF.

The sample holds a few counts of this clonotype. The rearrangement joins TRBV12-3 or TRBV12-4 to TRBJ2-5; 8 nucleotides match TRBD2. V shed 3 bases and J 4 bases; nucleotides not matched to a gene: 4. This CDR3 region has 14 residues. CDR3 sequence: CASSFSLAGETQYF. For the CDR3, the DNA is TGTGCCAGCAGTTTTAGCCTAGCGGGAGAGACCCAGTACTTC.

In this sample, this clonotype turned up many times. The CDR3 reads CASSLASGRQLYF. DNA for the CDR3: TGTGCCAGCAGCTTGGCGAGCGGGAGGCAGCTCTACTTC. The gene calls are TRBV5-6 and TRBJ2-5; TRBD2 aligns across 9 bases. Germline trimming cut 0 bases from V and 14 bases from J; bases unmatched to any gene: 8. Germline CDR1 SGHDT, CDR2 YYEEEE. This CDR3 spans 13 amino acids.

The chain links TRBV4-3 to TRBJ2-6; D assignment may be TRBD1 or TRBD2 (5 bases each). Trimming pared 4 bases from V and 0 bases from J, leaving 16 bases between. CDR1 is LGHNA and CDR2 is YSLEER in the germline V gene. The CDR3 totals 18 residues. CDR3 residues: CASSPRGPSPSGANVLTF. In DNA form, the CDR3 reads TGCGCCAGCAGCCCCCGGGGACCTTCCCCCTCTGGGGCCAACGTCCTGACTTTC.

This clonotype was counted ten times or more. The chain has TRBV7-2 and TRBJ2-2, with 12 positions matching TRBD2. Trimming took 5 bases from V and 7 from J; bases not matched to a gene: 5. CDR3 length equals 15 residues. Germline lookup yields CDR1 SGHTA and CDR2 FQGNSA. The DNA for the CDR3 is TGTGCCAGCAGCCCAGGACTAGCGGGAAACGGGGAGCTGTTTTTT. Translated: CASSPGLAGNGELFF.

CDR3 protein: CASSLDGGPYEQYF. CDR3 bases: TGTGCCAGCAGCTTGGATGGGGGCCCCTACGAGCAGTACTTC. The gene calls are TRBV5-4 and TRBJ2-7; D possibly corresponds to TRBD1 (6 bases). The CDR3 spans 14 residues. The V and J ends lost 0 bases and 2 bases respectively, with 9 bases between them. Germline V CDR1 and CDR2: SGHNT, YYREEE (reference sequence).

V is TRBV7-2 and J is TRBJ2-7, with TRBD2 identical over 10 bases. After removal of 2 bases from V and 0 bases from J, the junction contained 7 bases not matched to a gene. The CDR3 totals 17 residues. CDR1 is SGHTA, CDR2 FQGNSA, per germline. The CDR3 sequence: CASSLSSSGGPSYEQYF. The CDR3 nucleotides read TGTGCCAGCAGCTTATCATCTAGCGGGGGTCCCTCCTACGAGCAGTACTTC.

The CDR3 nucleotides are TGTGCCAGCAAACCGGGGGGTGGGGAGCAGTACTTC. Protein sequence: CASKPGGGEQYF. V usage is TRBV27 and J usage is TRBJ2-7; the match to TRBD2 covers 7 bases. Germline V lookup: CDR1 MNHEY, CDR2 SMNVEV (reference sequence). Unmatched junction bases numbered 7, after V lost 7 bases and J lost 7 bases. The CDR3 covers 12 residues.

This clonotype was detected only a few times. The V call is TRBV28, the J call TRBJ2-5; D is possibly TRBD2 (5 bases). The V end lost 4 bases, the J end lost 5 bases, and 14 bases lay between the germline ends. Looked up from germline, CDR1 is MDHEN and CDR2 is SYDVKM. The CDR3 extends over 14 amino acids. In DNA form, the CDR3 reads TGTGCCAGCAGTTCCCTCGGGGTCCGGGAGACCCAGTACTTC. Amino acid sequence: CASSSLGVRETQYF.

A word on this clonotype: A junction boundary mismatches the germline segment, possibly from a read error. The chain employs TRBV19 and TRBJ2-5, with 8 nucleotides matching TRBD1. The CDR3 length is 15 residues. Germline V lookup: CDR1 LNHDA, CDR2 SQIVND (reference sequence). The CDR3 coding sequence is TGTGCCAGTAGACCGGGACAGGCGCACCAAGAGACCCGGTACTTC. It yields the protein CASRPGQAHQETRYF.

V and J are TRBV4-1 and TRBJ2-5; D unresolved. Looked up from germline, CDR1 is MGHRA and CDR2 is YSYEKL. The CDR3 length is 13 residues. V was shortened by 2 bases and J by 3 bases, with 7 bases between the two germline ends. For the CDR3, the DNA is TGCGCCAGCAGCCAACTAAGTAAAGAGACCCAGTACTTC. Protein sequence: CASSQLSKETQYF.

There are a few counts of this clonotype. J is TRBJ2-7 and V is TRBV28; 10 bases fit TRBD2. CDR3 length: 14 amino acids. Germline CDR1 MDHEN, CDR2 SYDVKM. Trimming removed 3 bases from V and 4 bases from J; junction bases left unmatched: 3. CDR3 loop: CASSFPAGGYEQYF. CDR3 sequence (DNA): TGTGCCAGCAGTTTCCCAGCGGGAGGGTACGAGCAGTACTTC.

This clonotype was detected many times. The V call is TRBV30, the J call TRBJ2-2, with D tentatively TRBD1 (6 bases). V shed 3 bases and J shed 2 bases, with 10 bases lying between them. CDR3 length: 14 amino acids. The germline V gene has CDR1 GTSNPN and CDR2 SVGIG (reference sequence). CDR3 nucleotides: TGTGCCTGGAGGGAAGGGGGAAACACCGGGGAGCTGTTTTTT. Amino acids: CAWREGGNTGELFF.

This clonotype was seen more than once but under ten times. The CDR3 region is CSVEASGSYEQYF. CDR3 coding DNA: TGCAGCGTTGAGGCTAGCGGGAGCTACGAGCAGTACTTC. The rearrangement links TRBV29-1 to TRBJ2-7; 10 positions match TRBD2. CDR1 SQVTM and CDR2 ANQGSEA come from the germline V gene. This CDR3 comprises 13 residues. The J segment lost 3 bases and the V segment lost 3 bases, leaving 2 bases of the junction unmatched.

In this sample, this clonotype turned up a few times. V usage is TRBV28 and J usage is TRBJ2-2, with a weak D call TRBD1 (6 bases). Trimming removed 3 bases at V and 1 base at J, with 12 bases between. Germline assignment: CDR1 MDHEN and CDR2 SYDVKM. The CDR3 covers 16 residues. The CDR3 nucleotides are TGTGCCAGCAGTTTCCCCGGGACAAAGAACACCGGGGAGCTGTTTTTT. Residues: CASSFPGTKNTGELFF.